This T cell receptor (beta chain) appears in the sequencing data of a study of cytomegalovirus exposure and HLA in healthy donors. Comment on this clone: Its antigen is currently unknown.

Germline V gene data show CDR1 as GTSNPN and CDR2 as SVGIG (reference sequence). Between the trimmed V and J ends, which lost 2 bases and 4 bases, there was a span of 11 bases. The CDR3 spans 13 residues. Study-wide points: The authors listed 150 to 200 TCR beta chains as cytomegalovirus-associated. The authors later found TCR association rates varying by HLA locus, with DRB1 most and HLA-C fewest. Rarity held for most TCR sequences, but there were some public TCRs that occurred in many donors.

The primer mix had 60 Vbeta and 13 Jbeta primers. TCRdb keeps only in-frame clones here, not all; method: immunoSEQ multiplex PCR. The table records 95,000 to 100,000 clones, roughly a tenth of them present only once. The sample consisted of PBMCs. The chain combines TRBV30 with TRBJ2-5; D unclear. The sequence was collected from a man aged 50-60 years in good health and CMV-seropositive. CDR3 sequence: CAWSFGSRETQYF. Written as DNA, the CDR3 is TGTGCCTGGAGTTTCGGTAGTCGAGAGACCCAGTACTTC.